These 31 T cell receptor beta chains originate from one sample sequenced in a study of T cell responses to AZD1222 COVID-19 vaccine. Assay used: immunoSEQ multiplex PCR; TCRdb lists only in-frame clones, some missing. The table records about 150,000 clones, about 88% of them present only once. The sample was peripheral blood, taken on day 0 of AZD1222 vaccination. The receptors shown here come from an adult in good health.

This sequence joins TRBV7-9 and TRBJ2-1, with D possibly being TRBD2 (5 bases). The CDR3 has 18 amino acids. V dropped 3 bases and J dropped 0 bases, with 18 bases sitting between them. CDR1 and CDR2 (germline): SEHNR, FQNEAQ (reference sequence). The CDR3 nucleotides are TGTGCCAGCAGCTTCGTCGGGCGGAGCGGAAACTCCTACAATGAGCAGTTCTTC. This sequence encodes CASSFVGRSGNSYNEQFF.

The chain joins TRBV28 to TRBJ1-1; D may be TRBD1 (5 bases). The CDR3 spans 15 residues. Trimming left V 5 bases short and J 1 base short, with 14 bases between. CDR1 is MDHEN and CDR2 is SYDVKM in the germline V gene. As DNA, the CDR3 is TGTGCCAGCAGTCAACTAGGGCAGGGGAACACTGAAGCTTTCTTT. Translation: CASSQLGQGNTEAFF.

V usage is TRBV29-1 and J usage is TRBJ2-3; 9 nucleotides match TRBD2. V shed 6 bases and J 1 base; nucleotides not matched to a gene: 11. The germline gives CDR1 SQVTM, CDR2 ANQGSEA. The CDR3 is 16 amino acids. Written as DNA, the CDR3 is TGCAGCGTGGACGGCGGCGGGAGGGGACGCACAGATACGCAGTATTTT. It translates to CSVDGGGRGRTDTQYF.

The CDR3 sequence: CASSLGPRERGFTDTQYF. In DNA form, the CDR3 reads TGCGCCAGCAGCTTGGGGCCTAGGGAGCGGGGGTTCACAGATACGCAGTATTTT. The V call is TRBV5-1, the J call TRBJ2-3; TRBD2 matches at 8 bases. Germline V gives CDR1 SGHRS, CDR2 YFSETQ. V dropped 0 bases and J dropped 2; count of bases not matched to a gene: 11. The length of the CDR3 is 18 residues.

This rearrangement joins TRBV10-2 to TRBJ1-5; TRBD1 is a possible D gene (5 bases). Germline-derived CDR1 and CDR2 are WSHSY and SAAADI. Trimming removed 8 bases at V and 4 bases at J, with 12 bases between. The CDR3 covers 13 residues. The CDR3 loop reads CASGQGGNQPQHF. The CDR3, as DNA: TGCGCCAGCGGTCAGGGCGGGAATCAGCCCCAGCATTTT.

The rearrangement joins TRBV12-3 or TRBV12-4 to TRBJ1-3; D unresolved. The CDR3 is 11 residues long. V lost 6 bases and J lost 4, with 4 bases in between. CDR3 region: CASSRGNTIYF. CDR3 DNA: TGTGCCAGCAGCCGCGGAAACACCATATATTTT.

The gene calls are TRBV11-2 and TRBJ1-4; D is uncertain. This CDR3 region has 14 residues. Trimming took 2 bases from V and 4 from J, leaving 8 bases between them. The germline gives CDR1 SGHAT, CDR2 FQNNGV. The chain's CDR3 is CASSLSQINEKLFF. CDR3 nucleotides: TGTGCCAGCAGCTTAAGTCAGATTAATGAAAAACTGTTTTTT.

CDR3 in amino acids: CASSIFRSRDTQYF. CDR3 sequence (DNA): TGTGCCAGTAGTATATTCAGATCACGGGATACGCAGTATTTT. This chain joins TRBV19 and TRBJ2-3; D is ambiguous. Germline CDR1 reads LNHDA; CDR2 reads SQIVND (reference sequence). The V end was cut by 2 bases, the J end by 6 bases, with 12 bases between. The length of the CDR3 is 14 residues.

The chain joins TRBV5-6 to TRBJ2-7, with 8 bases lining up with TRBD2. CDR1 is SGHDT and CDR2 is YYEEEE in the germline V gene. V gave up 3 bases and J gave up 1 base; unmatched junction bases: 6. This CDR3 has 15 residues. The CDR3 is CASSSGTRGSYEQYF. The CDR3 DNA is TGTGCCAGCAGCTCCGGGACTAGGGGGTCCTACGAGCAGTACTTC. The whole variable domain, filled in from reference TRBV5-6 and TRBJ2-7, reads DAGVTQSPTHLIKTRGQQVTLRCSPKSGHDTVSWYQQALGQGPQFIFQYYEEEERQRGNFPDRFSGHQFPNYSSELNVNALLLGDSALYLCASSSGTRGSYEQYFGPGTRLTVT.

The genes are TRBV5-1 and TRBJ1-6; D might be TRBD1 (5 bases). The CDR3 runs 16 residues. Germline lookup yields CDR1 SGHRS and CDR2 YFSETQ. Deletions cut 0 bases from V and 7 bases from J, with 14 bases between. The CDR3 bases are TGCGCCAGCAGCTTGGGGTCCGGACGGGGGAATTCACCCCTCCACTTT. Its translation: CASSLGSGRGNSPLHF.

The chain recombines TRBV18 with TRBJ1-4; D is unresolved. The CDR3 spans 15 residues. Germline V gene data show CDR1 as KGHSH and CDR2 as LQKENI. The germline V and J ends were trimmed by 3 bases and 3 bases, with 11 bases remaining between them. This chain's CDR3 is CASSPDLSSNEKLFF. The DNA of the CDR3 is TGTGCCAGCTCACCGGACTTATCTTCTAATGAAAAACTGTTTTTT.

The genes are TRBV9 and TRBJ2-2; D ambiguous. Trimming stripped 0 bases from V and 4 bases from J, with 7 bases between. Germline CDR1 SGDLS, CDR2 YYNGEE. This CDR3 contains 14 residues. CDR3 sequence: CASSVVQITGELFF. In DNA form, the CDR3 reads TGTGCCAGCAGCGTAGTTCAAATCACCGGGGAGCTGTTTTTT.

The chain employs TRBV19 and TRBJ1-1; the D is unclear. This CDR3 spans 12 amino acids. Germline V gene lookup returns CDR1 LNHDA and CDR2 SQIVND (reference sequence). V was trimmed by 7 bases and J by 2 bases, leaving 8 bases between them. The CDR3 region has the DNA TGTGCCAGTACCGACGGAAACACTGAAGCTTTCTTT. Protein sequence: CASTDGNTEAFF.

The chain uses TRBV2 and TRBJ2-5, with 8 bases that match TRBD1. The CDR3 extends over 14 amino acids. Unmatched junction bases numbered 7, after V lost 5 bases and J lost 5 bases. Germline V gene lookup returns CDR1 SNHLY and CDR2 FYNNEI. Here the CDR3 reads CASSPDRGRETQYF. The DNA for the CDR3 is TGTGCCAGCAGTCCTGACAGGGGCAGGGAGACCCAGTACTTC. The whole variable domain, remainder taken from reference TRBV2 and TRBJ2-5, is EPEVTQTPSHQVTQMGQEVILRCVPISNHLYFYWYRQILGQKVEFLVSFYNNEISEKSEIFDDQFSVERPDGSNFTLKIRSTKLEDSAMYFCASSPDRGRETQYFGPGTRLLVL.

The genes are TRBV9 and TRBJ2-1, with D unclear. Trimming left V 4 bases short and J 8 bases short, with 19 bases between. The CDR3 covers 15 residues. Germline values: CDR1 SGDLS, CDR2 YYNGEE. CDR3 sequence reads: CASSLDLGFVDEQFF. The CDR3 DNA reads TGTGCCAGCAGCCTTGACTTGGGTTTCGTGGATGAGCAGTTCTTC.

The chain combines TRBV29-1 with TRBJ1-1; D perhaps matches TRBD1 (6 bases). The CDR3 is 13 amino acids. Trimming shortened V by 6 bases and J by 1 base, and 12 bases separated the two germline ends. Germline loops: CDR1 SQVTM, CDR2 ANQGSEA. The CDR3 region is CSVTTGTNTEAFF. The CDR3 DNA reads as TGCAGCGTGACCACAGGGACGAACACTGAAGCTTTCTTT.

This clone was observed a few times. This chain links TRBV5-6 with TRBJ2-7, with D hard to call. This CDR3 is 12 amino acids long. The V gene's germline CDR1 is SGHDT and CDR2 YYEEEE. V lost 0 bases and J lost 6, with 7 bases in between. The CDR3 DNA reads TGTGCCAGCAGCTTGGGCCAGGCCGAGCAGTACTTC. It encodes CASSLGQAEQYF.

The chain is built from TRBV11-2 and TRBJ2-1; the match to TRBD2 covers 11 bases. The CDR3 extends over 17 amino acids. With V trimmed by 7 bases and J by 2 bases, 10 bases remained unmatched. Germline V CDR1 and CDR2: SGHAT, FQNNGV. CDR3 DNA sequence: TGTGCCAGCACCGAAGTACGACTAGCGGGGACCTACAATGAGCAGTTCTTC. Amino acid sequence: CASTEVRLAGTYNEQFF.

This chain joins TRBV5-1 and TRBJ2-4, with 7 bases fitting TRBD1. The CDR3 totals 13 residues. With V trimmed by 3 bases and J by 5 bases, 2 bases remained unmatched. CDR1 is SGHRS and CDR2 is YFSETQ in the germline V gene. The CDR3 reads CASSSGTENIQYF. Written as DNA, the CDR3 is TGCGCCAGCAGCTCCGGGACAGAAAACATTCAGTACTTC. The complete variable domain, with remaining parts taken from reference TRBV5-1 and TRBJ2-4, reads KAGVTQTPRYLIKTRGQQVTLSCSPISGHRSVSWYQQTPGQGLQFLFEYFSETQRNKGNFPGRFSGRQFSNSRSEMNVSTLELGDSALYLCASSSGTENIQYFGAGTRLSVL.

CDR3 region: CASSLPEQGQEQYF. The CDR3 nucleotides read TGTGCCAGCAGCTTGCCGGAACAGGGGCAAGAGCAGTACTTC. The genes are TRBV7-6 and TRBJ2-7, with 7 bases fitting TRBD1. V dropped 3 bases and J dropped 7; count of bases not matched to a gene: 9. The CDR3 totals 14 residues. Germline values: CDR1 SGHVS, CDR2 FNYEAQ.

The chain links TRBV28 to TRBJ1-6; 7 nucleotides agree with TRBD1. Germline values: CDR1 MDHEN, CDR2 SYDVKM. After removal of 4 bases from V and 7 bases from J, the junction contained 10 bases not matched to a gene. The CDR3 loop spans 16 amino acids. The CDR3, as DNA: TGTGCCAGCAGTTCCCTCCTGACAGGGAGGAATTCACCCCTCCACTTT. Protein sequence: CASSSLLTGRNSPLHF.

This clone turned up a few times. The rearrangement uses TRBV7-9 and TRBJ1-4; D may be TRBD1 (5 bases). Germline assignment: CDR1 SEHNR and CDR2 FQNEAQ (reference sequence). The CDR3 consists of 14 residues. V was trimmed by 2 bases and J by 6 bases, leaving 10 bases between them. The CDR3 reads CASSLRGWDEKLFF. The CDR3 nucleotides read TGTGCCAGCAGCTTAAGGGGATGGGATGAAAAACTGTTTTTT. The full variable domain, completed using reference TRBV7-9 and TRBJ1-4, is DTGVSQNPRHKITKRGQNVTFRCDPISEHNRLYWYRQTLGQGPEFLTYFQNEAQLEKSRLLSDRFSAERPKGSFSTLEIQRTEQGDSAMYLCASSLRGWDEKLFFGSGTQLSVL.

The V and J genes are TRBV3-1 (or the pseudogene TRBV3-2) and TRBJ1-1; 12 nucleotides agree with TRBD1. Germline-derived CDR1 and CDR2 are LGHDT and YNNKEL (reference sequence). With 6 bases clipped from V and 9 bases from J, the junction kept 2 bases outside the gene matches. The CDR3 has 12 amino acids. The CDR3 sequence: CASRGTGGKAFF. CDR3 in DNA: TGTGCCAGCAGAGGGACAGGGGGCAAAGCTTTCTTT.

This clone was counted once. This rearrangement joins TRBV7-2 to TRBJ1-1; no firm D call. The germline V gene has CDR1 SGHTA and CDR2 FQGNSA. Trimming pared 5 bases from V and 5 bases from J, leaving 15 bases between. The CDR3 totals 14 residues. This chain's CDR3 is CASSTQSSKTEAFF. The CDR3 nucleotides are TGTGCCAGCAGCACGCAGAGTAGTAAGACTGAAGCTTTCTTT.

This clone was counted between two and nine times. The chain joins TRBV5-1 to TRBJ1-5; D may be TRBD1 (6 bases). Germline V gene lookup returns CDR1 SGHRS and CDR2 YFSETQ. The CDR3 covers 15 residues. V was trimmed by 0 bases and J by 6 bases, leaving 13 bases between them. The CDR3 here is CASSLAPGDRQPQHF. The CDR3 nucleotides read TGCGCCAGCAGCTTGGCCCCAGGGGATCGTCAGCCCCAGCATTTT.

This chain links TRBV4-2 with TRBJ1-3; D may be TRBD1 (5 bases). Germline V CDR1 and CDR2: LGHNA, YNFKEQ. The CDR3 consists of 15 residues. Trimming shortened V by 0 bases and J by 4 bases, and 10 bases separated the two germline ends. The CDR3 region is CASSQDHRQGNTIYF. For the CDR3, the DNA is TGTGCCAGCAGCCAAGATCACAGACAGGGAAACACCATATATTTT.

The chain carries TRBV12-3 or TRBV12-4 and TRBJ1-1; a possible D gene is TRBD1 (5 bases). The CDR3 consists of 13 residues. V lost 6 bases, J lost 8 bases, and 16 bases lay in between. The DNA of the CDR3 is TGTGCCAGCAGCCTAAGGGGCGGGAGAGAAGCTTTCTTT. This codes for CASSLRGGREAFF.

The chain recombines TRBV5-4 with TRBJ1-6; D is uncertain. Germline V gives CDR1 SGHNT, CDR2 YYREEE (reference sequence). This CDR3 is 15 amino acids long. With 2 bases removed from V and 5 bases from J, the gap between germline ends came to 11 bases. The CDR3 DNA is TGTGCCAGCAGCTTATCAGGACTCAATAATTCACCCCTCCACTTT. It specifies CASSLSGLNNSPLHF. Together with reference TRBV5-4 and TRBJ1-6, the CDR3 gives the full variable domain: ETGVTQSPTHLIKTRGQQVTLRCSSQSGHNTVSWYQQALGQGPQFIFQYYREEENGRGNFPPRFSGLQFPNYSSELNVNALELDDSALYLCASSLSGLNNSPLHFGNGTRLTVT.

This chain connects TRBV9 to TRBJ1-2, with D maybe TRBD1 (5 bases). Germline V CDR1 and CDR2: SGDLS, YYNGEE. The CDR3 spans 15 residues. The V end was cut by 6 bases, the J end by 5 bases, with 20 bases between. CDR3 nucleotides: TGTGCCAGCACCCCAGGGCCGGGGCCGGAATATGGCTACACCTTC. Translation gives CASTPGPGPEYGYTF. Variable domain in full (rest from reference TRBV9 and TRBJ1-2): DSGVTQTPKHLITATGQRVTLRCSPRSGDLSVYWYQQSLDQGLQFLIQYYNGEERAKGNILERFSAQQFPDLHSELNLSSLELGDSALYFCASTPGPGPEYGYTFGSGTRLTVV.

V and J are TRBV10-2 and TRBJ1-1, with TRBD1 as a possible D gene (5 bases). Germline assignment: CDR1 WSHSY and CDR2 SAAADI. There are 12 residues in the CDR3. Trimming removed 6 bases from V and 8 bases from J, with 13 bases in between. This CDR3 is CASRGRGREAFF. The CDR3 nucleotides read TGCGCCAGCAGAGGCCGGGGCAGGGAAGCTTTCTTT.

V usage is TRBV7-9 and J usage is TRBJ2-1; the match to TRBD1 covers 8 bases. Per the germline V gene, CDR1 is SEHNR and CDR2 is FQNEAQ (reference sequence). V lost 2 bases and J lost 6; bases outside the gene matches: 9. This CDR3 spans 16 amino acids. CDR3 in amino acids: CASSLFTGGNSNEQFF. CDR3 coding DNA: TGTGCCAGCAGCTTATTCACAGGGGGGAACTCCAATGAGCAGTTCTTC.